The subject of this entry is one T cell receptor (beta chain). Its antigen is still unknown. The sample comes from a study of sequential checkpoint blockade in melanoma. Study background: Maintenance nivolumab came after either treatment sequence. Notes on the study in general: Pretreatment TIL clonality tracked with response in the nivolumab-first arm.

The treatment was: randomized to nivolumab then ipilimumab (arm A) or the reverse (arm B). Germline CDR1 and CDR2: SGHNT and YENEEA. CDR3 length: 14 amino acids. With 7 bases clipped from V and 6 bases from J, the junction kept 8 bases outside the gene matches. Using immunoSEQ multiplex PCR, the repertoire was profiled, and TCRdb retains in-frame clones only, with some absent. The sample has some 3,500 clones, about 22% seen once. Source: tumor tissue (inferred from file names), taken from a patient given nivolumab and ipilimumab in sequence. The chain combines TRBV11-3 with TRBJ2-3, with 9 positions matching TRBD2. The sequence was collected from a human donor with melanoma. The CDR3 bases are TGTGCCAGCAAAAATAGCGGGGGAACTGATACGCAGTATTTT. Its translation is CASKNSGGTDTQYF.